These 21 T cell receptor beta chains originate from one sample sequenced in a study of Ad26.COV2.S vaccination and SARS-CoV-2 variants. The assay was immunoSEQ multiplex PCR, and TCRdb's table has in-frame clones only and misses some. The table has 500,000 or so clones, approximately 89% seen once. Treatment noted: around 19 received Ad26.COV2.S at low or high dose, single or two shots; a few received placebo; per-sample allocation not given. Day 63 after the first injection of vaccine or placebo was the sampling time. The sample here was peripheral blood, taken in a trial of Ad26.COV2.S vaccine versus placebo. These receptors all stem from a person aged 18 to 59 who received the Ad26.COV2.S COVID-19 vaccine or a placebo.

The V call is TRBV28, the J call TRBJ1-1; D is unresolved. This CDR3 has 14 residues. CDR1 is MDHEN, CDR2 SYDVKM, per germline. V lost 8 bases and J lost 4, with 17 bases in between. The chain's CDR3 is CASRIRGFITEAFF. The CDR3 region has the DNA TGTGCCAGCCGCATCCGGGGATTTATCACTGAAGCTTTCTTT.

The J gene is TRBJ2-7, the V gene TRBV25-1; perhaps D is TRBD1 or TRBD2 (5 bases each). The CDR3 is 16 amino acids. Per the germline V gene, CDR1 is MGHDK and CDR2 is SYGVNS. The V and J ends lost 1 base and 1 base respectively, with 14 bases between them. The CDR3 DNA follows: TGTGCCAGCAGTGAATGGGGGTCTGTGGGGTCCTACGAGCAGTACTTC. Encoded protein: CASSEWGSVGSYEQYF.

The CDR3: CASSLSTVFEQYF. Here the CDR3 DNA reads TGTGCCAGCAGTTTATCAACAGTTTTCGAGCAGTACTTC. The rearrangement links TRBV28 to TRBJ2-7; unclear D gene. Germline loops: CDR1 MDHEN, CDR2 SYDVKM. Trimming left V 1 base short and J 6 bases short, with 10 bases between. The CDR3 is 13 amino acids.

The chain is built from TRBV18 and TRBJ2-2, with 8 positions matching TRBD1. CDR1 KGHSH and CDR2 LQKENI come from the germline V gene. V lost 4 bases and J lost 2; bases outside the gene matches: 3. CDR3 size: 15 residues. As DNA, the CDR3 is TGTGCCAGCTCACGGGGACAGGCCAACACCGGGGAGCTGTTTTTT. Translated: CASSRGQANTGELFF. Looking up the rest from reference TRBV18 and TRBJ2-2 gives the full variable domain: NAGVMQNPRHLVRRRGQEARLRCSPMKGHSHVYWYRQLPEEGLKFMVYLQKENIIDESGMPKERFSAEFPKEGPSILRIQQVVRGDSAAYFCASSRGQANTGELFFGEGSRLTVL.

The V gene is TRBV10-3, the J gene TRBJ2-5, with 12 bases that match TRBD2. V was clipped by 10 bases and J by 3 bases; unmatched bases: 3. Germline CDR1 and CDR2: ENHRY and SYGVKD. The CDR3 consists of 13 residues. CDR3 residues: CATRTSGEETQYF. DNA of the CDR3: TGTGCCACCCGGACTAGCGGGGAAGAGACCCAGTACTTC.

This chain joins TRBV6-2 or TRBV6-3 and TRBJ2-1, with 10 bases fitting TRBD2. This CDR3 has 18 residues. V gave up 2 bases and J gave up 5 bases; unmatched junction bases: 12. Germline-derived CDR1 and CDR2 are MNHEY and SVGEGT. This CDR3 is CASSYLYERGGLDNEQFF. In nucleotides, the CDR3 is TGTGCCAGCAGTTACCTCTATGAGCGGGGGGGACTAGACAATGAGCAGTTCTTC.

The chain carries TRBV27 and TRBJ1-6; no reliable D call. V dropped 6 bases and J dropped 9 bases, with 9 bases sitting between them. This CDR3 region has 12 residues. Germline V gives CDR1 MNHEY, CDR2 SMNVEV (reference sequence). For the CDR3, the DNA is TGTGCCAGCAGGGAGGTTGGTTCACCCCTCCACTTT. This codes for CASREVGSPLHF.

The genes are TRBV7-6 and TRBJ1-1; 7 bases agree with TRBD1. Germline CDR1 and CDR2: SGHVS and FNYEAQ. The J segment lost 4 bases and the V segment lost 1 base, leaving 9 bases of the junction unmatched. This CDR3 has 16 residues. Here the CDR3 reads CASSLGQGRRGTEAFF. The DNA of the CDR3 is TGTGCCAGCAGCTTAGGACAGGGCCGTCGGGGCACTGAAGCTTTCTTT.

CDR3 amino acids: CAWSGGGYEQYV. The CDR3 bases are TGTGCCTGGAGCGGCGGGGGCTACGAGCAGTACGTC. This chain links TRBV30 with TRBJ2-7; 7 bases agree with TRBD2. Germline-derived CDR1 and CDR2 are GTSNPN and SVGIG (reference sequence). J lost 3 bases, V lost 3 bases, and 2 bases had no gene match. The CDR3 consists of 12 residues.

The V and J genes are TRBV7-2 and TRBJ1-6; 8 nucleotides line up with TRBD1. The V and J ends lost 1 base and 5 bases, in that order; junction bases with no gene match: 7. This CDR3 contains 17 residues. CDR1 is SGHTA and CDR2 is FQGNSA in the germline V gene. The CDR3 sequence is CASSLGGWTGNNSPLHF. In DNA form, the CDR3 reads TGTGCCAGCAGCTTAGGGGGGTGGACAGGGAATAATTCACCCCTCCACTTT.

The chain has TRBV14 and TRBJ1-1; 8 bases fit TRBD1. Trimming cost V 4 bases and J 5 bases; bases outside gene matches: 12. Per germline, CDR1 SGHDN and CDR2 FVKESK. The CDR3 totals 16 residues. DNA of the CDR3: TGTGCCAGCAGCCCTCGGACAGGGTATCTACTAACTGAAGCTTTCTTT. It translates to CASSPRTGYLLTEAFF.

The V call is TRBV6-5, the J call TRBJ2-1, with TRBD2 identical over 9 bases. The V and J ends lost 2 bases and 2 bases, in that order; junction bases with no gene match: 1. CDR1 and CDR2 (germline): MNHEY, SVGAGI. The CDR3 consists of 15 residues. Written as DNA, the CDR3 is TGTGCCAGCAGTTACGGACTAGCGACCTACAATGAGCAGTTCTTC. Translating it yields CASSYGLATYNEQFF.

On this clone itself: One end of the junction fails to match germline, which may point to a read error. The gene calls are TRBV6-6 and TRBJ2-1; D unresolved. The germline CDR1 and CDR2 sequences are MNHNY and SVGAGI (reference sequence). The CDR3 is 13 amino acids. The CDR3 DNA reads as TGTGCCAGCAGTTACCCGAACTACGATGAGCAGTTCTTC. Amino acids: CASSYPNYDEQFF.

The chain recombines TRBV27 with TRBJ1-2, with D uncertain. Germline V CDR1 and CDR2: MNHEY, SMNVEV (reference sequence). This CDR3 contains 13 residues. Trimming took off 0 bases at V and 8 bases at J, with 10 bases between the two ends. The CDR3 region is CASSLSGIDGYTF. CDR3 bases: TGTGCCAGCAGTTTATCAGGCATCGACGGCTACACCTTC.

This clone was detected only once. The chain couples TRBV5-1 to TRBJ2-1, with D possibly being TRBD2 (6 bases). CDR1 is SGHRS, CDR2 YFSETQ, per germline. Trimming left V 6 bases short and J 6 bases short, with 16 bases between. There are 14 residues in the CDR3. The CDR3 is CASKGTGGGNEQFF. DNA of the CDR3: TGCGCCAGCAAAGGGACTGGGGGTGGCAATGAGCAGTTCTTC.

This clone is a singleton in its sample. The chain uses TRBV9 and TRBJ2-5; 13 bases agree with TRBD2. This CDR3 has 17 residues. Germline CDR1 and CDR2: SGDLS and YYNGEE. V was clipped by 2 bases and J by 0 bases; unmatched bases: 4. The CDR3 loop is CASSVGLAGMYQETQYF. The CDR3 region has the DNA TGTGCCAGCAGCGTGGGACTAGCGGGGATGTACCAAGAGACCCAGTACTTC.

The J gene is TRBJ2-5, the V gene TRBV5-1, with 7 nucleotides matching TRBD1. Germline loops: CDR1 SGHRS, CDR2 YFSETQ. CDR3 size: 15 residues. The V segment lost 3 bases and the J segment 4 bases; nucleotides outside the gene matches: 9. The CDR3: CASSWGTGVRETQYF. CDR3 in DNA: TGCGCCAGCAGCTGGGGAACAGGGGTGCGAGAGACCCAGTACTTC. Drawing the rest from reference TRBV5-1 and TRBJ2-5, the complete variable domain is KAGVTQTPRYLIKTRGQQVTLSCSPISGHRSVSWYQQTPGQGLQFLFEYFSETQRNKGNFPGRFSGRQFSNSRSEMNVSTLELGDSALYLCASSWGTGVRETQYFGPGTRLLVL.

The chain uses TRBV7-2 and TRBJ2-1, with 11 bases aligning to TRBD1. The germline CDR1 and CDR2 sequences are SGHTA and FQGNSA. Unmatched junction bases numbered 15, after V lost 5 bases and J lost 6 bases. The CDR3 sequence is 18 residues long. The CDR3 region is CASSHPGDRGGDFNEQFF. In DNA, the CDR3 is TGTGCCAGCAGCCACCCTGGGGACAGGGGGGGGGATTTCAATGAGCAGTTCTTC.

The chain joins TRBV5-8 to TRBJ1-5, with D possibly being TRBD1 (6 bases). The CDR3 runs to 16 residues. Trimming removed 0 bases from V and 6 bases from J, with 16 bases in between. From germline, CDR1 is SGHTS and CDR2 YDEGEE. Here the CDR3 reads CASSLVGGGSGQPQHF. In DNA, the CDR3 is TGTGCCAGCAGCTTGGTCGGGGGCGGGTCGGGTCAGCCCCAGCATTTT.

This sequence joins TRBV2 and TRBJ2-7; no firm D call. Between the trimmed V and J ends, which lost 11 bases and 6 bases, there was a span of 20 bases. This CDR3 contains 13 residues. CDR1 is SNHLY, CDR2 FYNNEI, per germline. CDR3 bases: TGTGCCTCATCACGGGCACCTCAACGCGAGCAGTACGTC. This gives the protein CASSRAPQREQYV.

The chain has TRBV19 and TRBJ2-1; 9 bases align to TRBD2. The CDR3 totals 15 residues. The junction had 8 bases not matched to a gene; V was cut back by 4 bases and J by 7 bases. Germline V gives CDR1 LNHDA, CDR2 SQIVND (reference sequence). The CDR3 DNA follows: TGTGCCAGTAGTACTACTAGCGGGTTCTGGAATGAGCAGTTCTTC. Protein: CASSTTSGFWNEQFF.